This record covers a single TCR beta chain. These data belong to a study of T cell changes during pregnancy in multiple sclerosis. CDR3 length equals 16 residues. Unmatched junction bases numbered 13, after V lost 4 bases and J lost 6 bases. CDR1 is SEHNR, CDR2 FQNEAQ, per germline (reference sequence). Repertoires were generated with immunoSEQ multiplex PCR, while TCRdb's copy carries only in-frame clones and drops some. The repertoire has roughly 40,000 clones, more than 85% of them found once; the top ten carry roughly 13%. This chain connects TRBV7-9 to TRBJ1-2; 8 bases agree with TRBD1. The sequences come from CD8+ T cells from peripheral blood mononuclear cells, collected in the first trimester of pregnancy. The source of this sequence is a female donor with multiple sclerosis, enrolled in a pregnancy study. The chain's CDR3 is CASSWTGSPLLDGYTF. In DNA form, the CDR3 reads TGTGCCAGCAGCTGGACAGGGAGCCCCCTCCTGGATGGCTACACCTTC.